What follows are 29 T cell receptor beta chains derived from one specimen sequenced in a study of response to subunit inactivated influenza vaccine. TCRdb analysed the RT-PCR reads with MiXCR anew, one entry per CDR3 protein. The sample contains 750,000 to 850,000 distinct CDR3 sequences, around a sixth of which appear only once. The sample was PBMCs from blood, taken about 5 days after vaccination. The receptors were sampled from a man aged 45-60 years who received an inactivated influenza vaccine.

The chain carries TRBV27 and TRBJ2-6; 8 bases match TRBD1. Germline CDR1 and CDR2: MNHEY and SMNVEV (reference sequence). With V trimmed by 4 bases and J by 2 bases, 19 bases remained unmatched. The CDR3 loop spans 21 amino acids. The CDR3: CASSSSHFTGGKLPGANVLTF. CDR3 in DNA: TGTGCCAGCAGTTCGTCACACTTCACAGGGGGAAAGCTCCCTGGGGCCAACGTCCTGACTTTC.

The V call is TRBV12-3 or TRBV12-4, the J call TRBJ2-2; perhaps TRBD1 as D (6 bases). The CDR3 extends over 15 amino acids. V lost 2 bases, J lost 11 bases, and 18 bases lay in between. The DNA of the CDR3 is TGTGCCAGCAGTTTAAGTCAGGGGAGTTCCGTAGAGCTGTTTTTT. It translates to CASSLSQGSSVELFF.

This clonotype turned up a few times. The rearrangement uses TRBV3-1 and TRBJ2-1; unclear D gene. CDR3 size: 16 residues. V was pared by 0 bases and J by 6 bases, with 15 bases between. CDR1 is LGHDT and CDR2 is YNNKEL in the germline V gene (reference sequence). CDR3: CASSQEVSWGSNEQFF. The CDR3 DNA follows: TGTGCCAGCAGCCAAGAAGTCAGTTGGGGTTCCAATGAGCAGTTCTTC.

J is TRBJ2-5 and V is TRBV6-5, with 7 bases lining up with TRBD1. Germline loops: CDR1 MNHEY, CDR2 SVGAGI. This CDR3 region has 15 residues. V was pared by 2 bases and J by 2 bases, with 5 bases of the junction left unmatched. CDR3 loop: CASSYLGTAQETQYF. CDR3 DNA: TGTGCCAGCAGTTACCTGGGGACAGCTCAAGAGACCCAGTACTTC.

The chain carries TRBV29-1 and TRBJ2-2; TRBD1 matches 8 bases. CDR1 and CDR2 from the germline V gene are SQVTM and ANQGSEA. The junction had 5 bases not matched to a gene; V was cut back by 5 bases and J by 6 bases. The CDR3 is made up of 13 amino acids. The CDR3 here is CSVMDRAAGELFF. The CDR3 nucleotides read TGCAGCGTTATGGACAGGGCTGCCGGGGAGCTGTTTTTT.

This clonotype has a count of ten or more. This chain connects TRBV6-1 to TRBJ2-1; 11 bases are shared with TRBD2. With V trimmed by 6 bases and J by 2 bases, 3 bases remained unmatched. This CDR3 region has 15 residues. CDR1 is MNHNS and CDR2 is SASEGT in the germline V gene. The CDR3 DNA is TGTGCCAGCAGGGGGACTAGCGGCGCCTACAATGAGCAGTTCTTC. It translates to CASRGTSGAYNEQFF.

Concerning this clonotype: Its ends do not fully match the called genes, so a read error is possible. The V gene is TRBV12-3 or TRBV12-4, the J gene TRBJ1-2; no reliable D call. The CDR3 is 13 residues long. CDR3 loop: CASSLPREDGYSF. The CDR3 nucleotides are TGTGCCAGCAGCCTTCCCCGGGAAGATGGCTACAGCTTC.

This clonotype has a handful of counts. The V gene is TRBV5-6, the J gene TRBJ2-5; possibly TRBD1 or TRBD2 for D (5 bases each). Germline V lookup: CDR1 SGHDT, CDR2 YYEEEE. V was cut by 4 bases and J by 1 base, with 17 bases left in between. The CDR3 is 16 amino acids. CDR3 DNA sequence: TGTGCCAGCAGCGTACTGCCGGGGCCAACCCAAGAGACCCAGTACTTC. Its translation: CASSVLPGPTQETQYF.

The chain couples TRBV29-1 to TRBJ2-6, with D unresolved. There are 15 residues in the CDR3. Germline V CDR1 and CDR2: SQVTM, ANQGSEA. V was clipped by 2 bases and J by 3 bases, with 11 bases between them. CDR3 bases: TGCAGCGTTGAACTTCCCGTGGTTGGGGCCAACGTCCTGACTTTC. Its translation: CSVELPVVGANVLTF.

This clonotype came up many times. J is TRBJ2-3 and V is TRBV20-1, with 10 nucleotides matching TRBD2. This CDR3 contains 15 residues. Losses at the gene ends were 3 bases for V and 2 bases for J; bases not matched to a gene: 5. Looked up from germline, CDR1 is DFQATT and CDR2 is SNEGSKA (reference sequence). CDR3 DNA: TGCAGTGCTAGCCAAACTAGCGGGGACACAGATACGCAGTATTTT. This codes for CSASQTSGDTDTQYF.

This clonotype was seen a handful of times. This chain connects TRBV10-2 to TRBJ2-4; D gene unclear. The CDR3 is 13 residues long. Germline V gene lookup returns CDR1 WSHSY and CDR2 SAAADI. Trimming removed 0 bases from V and 4 bases from J, with 4 bases in between. DNA of the CDR3: TGCGCCAGCAGTGAGTCGAGAAAAAACATTCAGTACTTC. This sequence encodes CASSESRKNIQYF.

The chain employs TRBV10-1 and TRBJ2-3; 7 bases line up with TRBD2. The length of the CDR3 is 16 residues. Germline loops: CDR1 WNHNN, CDR2 SYGVQD (reference sequence). The V and J ends lost 8 bases and 2 bases, in that order; junction bases with no gene match: 13. The CDR3 DNA is TGCGCCAGCCCTTACTTAGCGGGTGTAACCACAGATACGCAGTATTTT. Amino acid sequence: CASPYLAGVTTDTQYF.

This clonotype was observed many times. The CDR3 spells CASSTRLGLAGDNEQFF. CDR3 nucleotides: TGTGCCAGCAGCACACGCTTGGGACTAGCGGGAGACAATGAGCAGTTCTTC. This chain uses TRBV6-2 or TRBV6-3 with TRBJ2-1; 14 nucleotides match TRBD2. Germline V gene sequence: CDR1 MNHEY, CDR2 SVGEGT. This CDR3 is 17 amino acids long. V dropped 6 bases and J dropped 5; count of bases not matched to a gene: 9.

V usage is TRBV20-1 and J usage is TRBJ2-5; 7 bases align to TRBD2. Germline V gene lookup returns CDR1 DFQATT and CDR2 SNEGSKA (reference sequence). V shed 1 base and J 5 bases; nucleotides not matched to a gene: 7. The CDR3 runs 14 residues. In DNA, the CDR3 is TGCAGTGCTAGAGGAAAGCGGGGAGGGGAGACCCAGTACTTC. Translating it yields CSARGKRGGETQYF.

This clonotype was counted only a few times. The chain uses TRBV6-2 or TRBV6-3 and TRBJ1-2, with a possible D match to TRBD1 (6 bases). CDR1 is MNHEY and CDR2 is SVGEGT in the germline V gene. This CDR3 contains 14 residues. V was pared by 6 bases and J by 6 bases, with 17 bases between. The CDR3 DNA follows: TGTGCCAGCAGACCTTACAGGGAGGTGGATGGCTACACCTTC. Amino acids: CASRPYREVDGYTF.

In this sample, this clonotype turned up a few times. The chain is built from TRBV6-2 or TRBV6-3 and TRBJ2-2, with D uncertain. V lost 2 bases to trimming and J lost 7 bases, with 5 bases between them. The CDR3 has 12 amino acids. Germline loops: CDR1 MNHEY, CDR2 SVGEGT. Here the CDR3 reads CASSYRFGELFF. The CDR3 nucleotides read TGTGCCAGCAGTTACAGGTTCGGGGAGCTGTTTTTT.

The chain links TRBV25-1 to TRBJ2-1; D remains ambiguous. V was shortened by 5 bases and J by 6 bases, with 8 bases between the two germline ends. CDR3 length: 12 residues. CDR1 MGHDK and CDR2 SYGVNS come from the germline V gene. The CDR3 nucleotides are TGTGCCAGCAGTTGGGGATTCAATGAGCAGTTCTTC. Protein sequence: CASSWGFNEQFF.

This clonotype was observed a handful of times. The J gene is TRBJ2-5, the V gene TRBV7-2; perhaps D is TRBD1 or TRBD2 (5 bases each). V lost 4 bases and J lost 4, with 13 bases in between. The CDR3 is made up of 14 amino acids. In germline, CDR1 is SGHTA, CDR2 FQGNSA. CDR3 nucleotides: TGTGCCAGCAGCTCCGGACTGGGACGAGAGACCCAGTACTTC. Translated, it gives CASSSGLGRETQYF.

This clonotype has a handful of counts. The genes are TRBV6-5 and TRBJ2-1; D is ambiguous. The CDR3 totals 14 residues. The ends were cut back, 0 bases at V and 7 bases at J, with 10 bases in the middle. Per the germline V gene, CDR1 is MNHEY and CDR2 is SVGAGI. The CDR3: CASSYSPDWNEQFF. The CDR3 bases are TGTGCCAGCAGTTACTCGCCCGACTGGAATGAGCAGTTCTTC.

The chain is built from TRBV7-2 and TRBJ1-6; the D is unclear. Trimming shortened V by 1 base and J by 9 bases, and 7 bases separated the two germline ends. In germline, CDR1 is SGHTA, CDR2 FQGNSA. The length of the CDR3 is 13 residues. The CDR3 DNA is TGTGCCAGCAGCTTAGATTTTTTTTCACCCCTCCACTTT. Translation gives CASSLDFFSPLHF.

This clonotype was observed a handful of times. The V and J genes are TRBV2 and TRBJ2-1; 7 positions match TRBD1. The V and J ends lost 11 bases and 7 bases, in that order; junction bases with no gene match: 14. The CDR3 is 14 amino acids. Germline CDR1 is SNHLY and CDR2 is FYNNEI. Here the CDR3 reads CAGYRGSSGNEQFF. CDR3 sequence (DNA): TGTGCCGGATACAGGGGAAGTTCGGGAAATGAGCAGTTCTTC.

The rearrangement joins TRBV6-1 to TRBJ2-1, with 11 nucleotides matching TRBD2. This CDR3 has 15 residues. The J segment lost 7 bases and the V segment lost 10 bases, leaving 12 bases of the junction unmatched. Germline-derived CDR1 and CDR2 are MNHNS and SASEGT. CDR3 in amino acids: CATQDTSGSRNEQFF. The DNA of the CDR3 is TGTGCCACCCAAGATACTAGCGGGAGTAGGAATGAGCAGTTCTTC.

This clonotype was seen a few times. The chain employs TRBV5-6 and TRBJ2-7; 8 bases are a match to TRBD2. Germline trimming cut 2 bases from V and 0 bases from J; bases unmatched to any gene: 10. The germline CDR1 and CDR2 sequences are SGHDT and YYEEEE. The CDR3 sequence is 17 residues long. CDR3 nucleotides: TGTGCCAGCAGCTTTTGGGGGACCGGGACTAGCTCCTACGAGCAGTACTTC. Amino acid sequence: CASSFWGTGTSSYEQYF.

The gene calls are TRBV20-1 and TRBJ2-7, with TRBD2 identical over 11 bases. This CDR3 has 15 amino acids. The V segment lost 2 bases and the J segment 2 bases; nucleotides outside the gene matches: 5. Germline-derived CDR1 and CDR2 are DFQATT and SNEGSKA (reference sequence). The CDR3 sequence is CSARHQTSGTYEQYF. The DNA for the CDR3 is TGCAGTGCTAGACATCAGACTAGCGGGACCTACGAGCAGTACTTC.

This clonotype was detected a few times. The chain carries TRBV28 and TRBJ2-5; TRBD1 matches at 10 bases. The V gene's germline CDR1 is MDHEN and CDR2 SYDVKM. The V gene end was trimmed by 1 base and the J gene end by 2 bases; junction bases not matched to a gene: 4. The CDR3 totals 16 residues. CDR3 coding DNA: TGTGCCAGCAGTTTATACAGGACAGGGGGGCAAGAGACCCAGTACTTC. This codes for CASSLYRTGGQETQYF.

J is TRBJ1-5 and V is TRBV20-1; 8 bases agree with TRBD1. This CDR3 comprises 14 residues. Germline values: CDR1 DFQATT, CDR2 SNEGSKA (reference sequence). The V and J ends lost 1 base and 6 bases, in that order; junction bases with no gene match: 5. The CDR3 loop reads CSARVGQARQPQHF. CDR3 bases: TGCAGTGCTAGAGTGGGACAGGCTCGTCAGCCCCAGCATTTT.

The sample holds many counts of this clonotype. The chain uses TRBV5-5 and TRBJ1-6; possibly TRBD1 for D (6 bases). The CDR3 totals 15 residues. V shed 0 bases and J shed 9 bases, with 13 bases lying between them. The germline V gene encodes CDR1 SGHKS and CDR2 YYEKEE (reference sequence). The CDR3 spells CASSLDARGSSPLHF. In nucleotides, the CDR3 is TGTGCCAGCAGCTTGGACGCCAGGGGTAGTTCACCCCTCCACTTT.

The chain carries TRBV7-8 and TRBJ1-5; no clear D gene. CDR1 is SGHVS and CDR2 is FQNEAQ in the germline V gene. This CDR3 has 16 residues. The ends were cut back, 2 bases at V and 1 base at J, with 12 bases in the middle. CDR3 sequence reads: CASSLHGGQSNQPQHF. In nucleotides, the CDR3 is TGTGCCAGCAGCTTACATGGAGGGCAGAGCAATCAGCCCCAGCATTTT.

The gene calls are TRBV6-2 or TRBV6-3 and TRBJ1-5; 7 nucleotides agree with TRBD1. Losses at the gene ends were 6 bases for V and 5 bases for J; bases not matched to a gene: 7. Germline values: CDR1 MNHEY, CDR2 SVGEGT. The CDR3 consists of 14 residues. The CDR3 sequence is CASRTQGYYQPQHF. The CDR3 bases are TGTGCCAGCAGAACACAGGGGTACTATCAGCCCCAGCATTTT.